The entry that follows covers one TCR beta chain sequence. For recovered donors of Cohort 3, there were two negative PCRs, clearance, or symptom resolution. Losses at the gene ends were 7 bases for V and 1 base for J; bases not matched to a gene: 2. Germline CDR1 is SNHLY and CDR2 is FYNNEI. CDR3 size: 13 residues. The data stem from a study of blood T cell repertoires in COVID-19. Some clones are missing from TCRdb's copy, which holds only in-frame ones; the method was immunoSEQ multiplex PCR. In the table there are over 250,000 clones, 85% to 90% of which are singletons. The chain employs TRBV2 and TRBJ1-1; 8 bases match TRBD1. Sequenced sample: PBMCs or T cells enriched from blood (not recorded which). The clonotype comes from a woman aged 55-69 years who had recovered from COVID-19. The CDR3 DNA reads as TGTGCCAGCACAGGGACAGGGAACACTGAAGCTTTCTTT. Protein sequence: CASTGTGNTEAFF.